The clone carrying this T cell receptor beta chain was recorded a few times. As yet, its antigen is unknown. The authors reverse transcribed all of the isolated RNA, so sequencing captured expressed TCRB transcripts. Sequencing used immunoSEQ multiplex PCR; TCRdb keeps in-frame clones, though not all of them. The repertoire holds approximately 250,000 clones, with about 24% as singletons. This specimen belongs to a study of beta chain features in type 1 diabetes. Findings of the study overall: Cells with high TCR expression could be over-represented when cDNA is sequenced. Shortening of TCRB CDR3s, moderate but significant, appeared in all four CD4+ subsets of Type 1 diabetes patients. Insertions at VDJ junctions were less frequent in type 1 diabetes patients. These patients also deleted more nucleotides at the same junctions.

Germline values: CDR1 GTSNPN, CDR2 SVGIG (reference sequence). The CDR3 sequence is 13 residues long. V was shortened by 3 bases and J by 4 bases, with 12 bases between the two germline ends. This TCR derives from a woman in her 30s with type 1 diabetes. The sample comprised naive CD4+ T cells from blood. The chain couples TRBV30 to TRBJ1-2; D is perhaps TRBD1 (6 bases). The DNA for the CDR3 is TGTGCCTGGAGCGATCAGGGGTTCTATGGCTACACCTTC. Encoded protein: CAWSDQGFYGYTF. Combining the CDR3 with reference TRBV30 and TRBJ1-2 gives the whole variable domain SQTIHQWPATLVQPVGSPLSLECTVEGTSNPNLYWYRQAAGRGLQLLFYSVGIGQISSEVPQNLSASRPQDRQFILSSKKLLLSDSGFYLCAWSDQGFYGYTFGSGTRLTVV.